This TCR beta chain was found in a study of shared clonotypes between healthy human individuals. Looking at the study overall: Per donor, CD8 memory used one plate, CD8 naive used two, CD4 memory used three and CD4 naive used three. General study findings and limits: Clonotype sharing among donors was expected to depend on sequencing depth. When compared with the clonotypes that were shared by all four sorted-subset donors, the non-shared clonotypes turned out to have lower generation probabilities.

On this clone: What it recognizes is unknown.

Germline values: CDR1 MNHNY, CDR2 SVGAGI (reference sequence). The CDR3 contains 15 residues. The ends were cut back, 6 bases at V and 1 base at J, with 15 bases in the middle. Libraries were prepared by immunoSEQ multiplex PCR; TCRdb keeps only in-frame clonotypes and omits some of them. The sample lists 2 million to 2.5 million clones, roughly 95% seen once, with 0.1% to 0.15% in the top ten. The donors were adults (healthy and HIV-negative) with no recent acute infections or vaccinations. The gene calls are TRBV6-6 and TRBJ1-1; D gene ambiguous. The TCR comes from a man younger than 35 in good health. Sequencing used naive CD4+ T cells sorted from blood. Subset meaning: CD45RA+ positively selected. CDR3 coding DNA: TGTGCCAGCAGGGGTTTTGGGGAGACGAACACTGAAGCTTTCTTT. Its protein product is CASRGFGETNTEAFF.